This T cell receptor beta chain originates from a study of CD8 T cells in ankylosing spondylitis. This CDR3 has 13 residues. V was trimmed by 1 base and J by 3 bases, leaving 7 bases between them. Germline values: CDR1 SGHTA, CDR2 FQGNSA. In the case of this clonotype: What it binds is unknown.

Study-wide results and caveats: Those disease-linked clones were CD8+; they were also relatively rare in peripheral blood. Characteristic, it appeared, of ankylosing spondylitis blood was a TCR beta motif of roughly eight highly homologous variants. The clones that were linked to disease were reported to be significantly enriched in matched synovial fluid samples from ankylosing spondylitis patients.

With molecular barcodes, quantitative 5'-RACE was used to make the TCR beta libraries. TCRdb redid the calling of the 5' RACE reads with MiXCR, one entry per CDR3 protein. The table lists around 230,000 distinct CDR3 sequences, approximately 9% of them singletons. The genes are TRBV7-2 and TRBJ2-7; D is unclear. Sample: blood, either unsorted or a sorted T cell fraction (not recorded which). This receptor was obtained from a male donor with ankylosing spondylitis or in good health (not recorded which). In nucleotides, the CDR3 is TGTGCCAGCAGCTTAGGGACCATCTACGAGCAGTACTTC. The encoded protein is CASSLGTIYEQYF.